A single sample gave rise to the 5 T cell receptor beta chains below, sequenced in a study of T cells after yellow fever vaccination. TCRdb redid the calling of the 5' RACE reads with MiXCR, one entry per CDR3 protein. The sample records under 150,000 distinct CDR3 sequences, roughly 8.2% being singletons. The sequencing here drew on CD4+ T cells sorted from PBMCs, taken 5 days after the yellow fever booster vaccination. These receptors were obtained from a young man who received the YFV17D yellow fever vaccine.

This clonotype showed up many times. V usage is TRBV6-2 or TRBV6-3 and J usage is TRBJ2-7, with D possibly TRBD1 on 5 matching bases. Germline loops: CDR1 MNHEY, CDR2 SVGEGT. The CDR3 has 14 residues. V was cut by 6 bases and J by 5 bases, with 17 bases left in between. CDR3: CASRPRQTQDEQYF. CDR3 nucleotide sequence: TGTGCCAGCAGACCTCGACAGACCCAAGACGAGCAGTACTTC.

This clonotype was seen many times. V gene TRBV7-8 combines with J gene TRBJ2-7; D ambiguous. Germline CDR1 reads SGHVS; CDR2 reads FQNEAQ. V lost 0 bases to trimming and J lost 2 bases, with 11 bases between them. The CDR3 runs to 15 residues. CDR3 DNA: TGTGCCAGCAGCTTAGCGCTTGTCACGACCTACGAGCAGTACTTC. This gives the protein CASSLALVTTYEQYF.

This clonotype showed up many times. The chain joins TRBV7-2 to TRBJ2-1; D perhaps matches TRBD2 (6 bases). Germline lookup yields CDR1 SGHTA and CDR2 FQGNSA. V lost 6 bases and J 4 bases, leaving 19 bases between the germline ends. The CDR3 is made up of 16 amino acids. The CDR3 is CASRRAGTHEYNEQFF. The CDR3 coding sequence is TGTGCCAGCAGGCGAGCCGGGACTCATGAATACAATGAGCAGTTCTTC.

This clonotype was recorded a few times. The chain combines TRBV4-1 with TRBJ1-4; the D gene is possibly TRBD1 (6 bases). The ends were cut back, 6 bases at V and 8 bases at J, with 19 bases in the middle. This CDR3 is 15 amino acids long. Germline CDR1 is MGHRA and CDR2 is YSYEKL. The CDR3: CASSHLQGSREKLFF. CDR3 coding DNA: TGCGCCAGCAGTCACTTACAGGGTTCGCGAGAAAAACTGTTTTTT.

A remark on this clonotype: A clone one base away is much larger, so this may be a read error. The rearrangement links TRBV6-1 to TRBJ2-1, with D perhaps assigned TRBD1 or TRBD2 (5 bases each). The germline V gene has CDR1 MNHNS and CDR2 SASEGT. The V gene lost 6 bases and the J gene lost 2 bases, with 8 bases spanning the gap. The CDR3 has 13 residues. CDR3 loop: CASRGDAYNEQFF. The DNA of the CDR3 is TGTGCCAGCAGGGGGGACGCCTACAATGAGCAGTTCTTC.